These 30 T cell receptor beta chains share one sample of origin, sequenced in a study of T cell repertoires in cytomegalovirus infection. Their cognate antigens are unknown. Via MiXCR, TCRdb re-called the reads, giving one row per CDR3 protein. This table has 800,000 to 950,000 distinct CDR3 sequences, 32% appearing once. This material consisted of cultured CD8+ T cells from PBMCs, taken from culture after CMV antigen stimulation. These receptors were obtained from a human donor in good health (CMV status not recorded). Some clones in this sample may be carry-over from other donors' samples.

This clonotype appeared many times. The CDR3 region is CASSLGVPSTDTQYF. In DNA form, the CDR3 reads TGTGCCAGCAGCTTAGGAGTACCAAGCACAGATACGCAGTATTTT. This chain links TRBV7-6 with TRBJ2-3; D is unclear. Trimming left V 1 base short and J 0 bases short, with 8 bases between. The CDR3 length is 15 residues. Germline V CDR1 and CDR2: SGHVS, FNYEAQ.

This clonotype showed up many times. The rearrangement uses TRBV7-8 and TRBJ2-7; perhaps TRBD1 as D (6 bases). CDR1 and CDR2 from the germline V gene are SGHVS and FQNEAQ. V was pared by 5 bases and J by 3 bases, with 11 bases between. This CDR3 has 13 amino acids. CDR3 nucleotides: TGTGCCAGCAGCGAAGACAGGTTCTACGAGCAGTACGTC. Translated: CASSEDRFYEQYV.

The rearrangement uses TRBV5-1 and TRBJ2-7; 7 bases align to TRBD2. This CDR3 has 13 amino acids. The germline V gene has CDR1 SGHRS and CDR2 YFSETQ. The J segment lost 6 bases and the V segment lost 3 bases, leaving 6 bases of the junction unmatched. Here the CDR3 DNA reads TGCGCCAGCAGCTCCCTGGGGGGGGGCGAGCAGTACGTC. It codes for CASSSLGGGEQYV.

The CDR3 coding sequence is TGTGCCAGCAGTGAAGGACCCTACAATGAGCAGTTCTTC. It translates to CASSEGPYNEQFF. The genes are TRBV2 and TRBJ2-1; no firm D call. V dropped 1 base and J dropped 2 bases, with 3 bases sitting between them. Germline CDR1 and CDR2: SNHLY and FYNNEI. The CDR3 is 13 amino acids.

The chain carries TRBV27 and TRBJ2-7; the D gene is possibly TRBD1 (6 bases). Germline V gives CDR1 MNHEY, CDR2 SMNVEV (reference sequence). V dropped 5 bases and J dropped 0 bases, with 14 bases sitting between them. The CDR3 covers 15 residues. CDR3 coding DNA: TGTGCCAGCAGTCCCCCGGGACATTTCTCCTACGAGCAGTACTTC. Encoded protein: CASSPPGHFSYEQYF.

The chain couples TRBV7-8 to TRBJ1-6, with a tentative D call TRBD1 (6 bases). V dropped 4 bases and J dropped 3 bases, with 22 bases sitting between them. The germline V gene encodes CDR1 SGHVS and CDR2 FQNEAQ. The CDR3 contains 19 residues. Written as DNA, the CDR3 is TGTGCCAGCAGCTCCCAAGGGCAGGGGTTTCCAGGCTATAATTCACCCCTCCACTTT. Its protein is CASSSQGQGFPGYNSPLHF.

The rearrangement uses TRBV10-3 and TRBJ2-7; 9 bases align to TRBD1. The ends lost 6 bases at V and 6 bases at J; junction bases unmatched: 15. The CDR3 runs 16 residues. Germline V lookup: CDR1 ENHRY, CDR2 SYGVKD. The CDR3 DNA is TGTGCCATCAGAACCGGGACAGGGAGACGAAGCGGCGAGCAGTACTTC. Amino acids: CAIRTGTGRRSGEQYF.

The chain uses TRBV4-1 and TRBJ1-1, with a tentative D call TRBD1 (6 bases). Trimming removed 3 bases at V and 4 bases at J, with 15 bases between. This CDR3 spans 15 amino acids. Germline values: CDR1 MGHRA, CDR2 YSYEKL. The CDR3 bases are TGCGCCAGCAGCCATTCACAGGGTACTGGCACTGAAGCTTTCTTT. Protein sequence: CASSHSQGTGTEAFF.

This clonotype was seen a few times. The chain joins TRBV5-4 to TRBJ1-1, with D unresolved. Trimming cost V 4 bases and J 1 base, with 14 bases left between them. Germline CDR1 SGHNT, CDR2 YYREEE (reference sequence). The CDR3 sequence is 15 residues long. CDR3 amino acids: CASSPPGLGNTEAFF. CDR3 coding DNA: TGTGCCAGCAGCCCGCCGGGCTTAGGGAACACTGAAGCTTTCTTT.

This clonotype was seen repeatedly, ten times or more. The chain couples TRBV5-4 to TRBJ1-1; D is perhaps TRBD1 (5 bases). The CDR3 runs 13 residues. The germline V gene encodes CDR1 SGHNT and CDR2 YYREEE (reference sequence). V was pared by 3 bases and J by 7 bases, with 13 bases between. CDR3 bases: TGTGCCAGCAGCTCGGGGGTCAATCTTGAAGCTTTCTTT. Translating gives CASSSGVNLEAFF.

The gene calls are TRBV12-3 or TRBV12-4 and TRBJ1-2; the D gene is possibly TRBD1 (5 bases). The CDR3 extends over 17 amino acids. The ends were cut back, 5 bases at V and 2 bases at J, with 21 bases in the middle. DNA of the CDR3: TGTGCCAGCAGTCAATCGGCGCCGGTTGAGGGGAACTATGGCTACACCTTC. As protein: CASSQSAPVEGNYGYTF.

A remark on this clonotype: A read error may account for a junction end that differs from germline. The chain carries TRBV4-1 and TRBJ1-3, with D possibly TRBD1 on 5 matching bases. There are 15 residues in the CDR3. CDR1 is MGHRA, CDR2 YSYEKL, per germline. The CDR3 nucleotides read TGTGCCAGCAGCCAAGGGGTCAACTCTGGAAACACCATATATTTT. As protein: CASSQGVNSGNTIYF.

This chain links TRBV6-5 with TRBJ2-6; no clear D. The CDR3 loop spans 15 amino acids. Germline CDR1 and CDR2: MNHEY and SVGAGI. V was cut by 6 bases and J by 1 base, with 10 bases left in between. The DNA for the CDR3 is TGTGCCAGCAGCCAGACACCTTCTGGGGCCAACGTCCTGACTTTC. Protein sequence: CASSQTPSGANVLTF.

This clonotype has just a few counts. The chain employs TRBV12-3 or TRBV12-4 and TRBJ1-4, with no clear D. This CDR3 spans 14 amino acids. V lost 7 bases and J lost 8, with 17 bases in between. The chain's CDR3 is CASTPSTAIEKLFF. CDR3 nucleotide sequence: TGTGCCAGCACCCCGAGTACGGCGATCGAAAAACTGTTTTTT.

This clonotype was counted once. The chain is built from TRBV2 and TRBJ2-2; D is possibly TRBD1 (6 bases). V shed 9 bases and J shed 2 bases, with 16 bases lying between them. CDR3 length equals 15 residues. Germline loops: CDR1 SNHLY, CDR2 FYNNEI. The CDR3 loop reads CASGGRADNTGELFF. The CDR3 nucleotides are TGTGCCAGTGGGGGCAGGGCCGACAACACCGGGGAGCTGTTTTTT.

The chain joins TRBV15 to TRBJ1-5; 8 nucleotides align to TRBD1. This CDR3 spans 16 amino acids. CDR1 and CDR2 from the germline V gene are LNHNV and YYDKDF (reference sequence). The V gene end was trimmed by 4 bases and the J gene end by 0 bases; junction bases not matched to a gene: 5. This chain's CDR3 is CATSTTDRASNQPQHF. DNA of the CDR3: TGTGCCACCAGCACGACGGACAGGGCTAGCAATCAGCCCCAGCATTTT.

CDR3 sequence reads: CASSHLGIAGGKNTGELFF. Here the CDR3 DNA reads TGTGCCAGCAGCCACCTCGGGATAGCGGGGGGGAAAAACACCGGGGAGCTGTTTTTT. The chain employs TRBV4-2 and TRBJ2-2, with TRBD2 matching over 11 bases. The CDR3 totals 19 residues. Germline CDR1 is LGHNA and CDR2 is YNFKEQ. After removal of 3 bases from V and 2 bases from J, the junction contained 11 bases not matched to a gene.

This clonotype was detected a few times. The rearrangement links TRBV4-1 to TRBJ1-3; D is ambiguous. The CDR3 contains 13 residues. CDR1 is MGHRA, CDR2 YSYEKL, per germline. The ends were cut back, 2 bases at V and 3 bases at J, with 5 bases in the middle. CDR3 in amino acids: CASSQPVGNTIYF. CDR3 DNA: TGCGCCAGCAGCCAACCCGTTGGAAACACCATATATTTT.

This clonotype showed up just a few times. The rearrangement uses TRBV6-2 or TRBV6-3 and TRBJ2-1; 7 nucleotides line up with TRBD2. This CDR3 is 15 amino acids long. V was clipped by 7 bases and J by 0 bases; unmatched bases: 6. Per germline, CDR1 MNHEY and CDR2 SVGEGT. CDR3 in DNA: TGTGCCAGCACGGTGCGGGGGAGCTCCTACAATGAGCAGTTCTTC. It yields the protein CASTVRGSSYNEQFF.

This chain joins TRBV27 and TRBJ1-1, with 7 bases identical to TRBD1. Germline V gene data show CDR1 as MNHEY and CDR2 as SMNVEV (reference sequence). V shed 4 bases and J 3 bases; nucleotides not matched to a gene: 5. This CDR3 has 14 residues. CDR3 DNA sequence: TGTGCCAGCAGTTATCGACAGGGATACACTGAAGCTTTCTTT. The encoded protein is CASSYRQGYTEAFF.

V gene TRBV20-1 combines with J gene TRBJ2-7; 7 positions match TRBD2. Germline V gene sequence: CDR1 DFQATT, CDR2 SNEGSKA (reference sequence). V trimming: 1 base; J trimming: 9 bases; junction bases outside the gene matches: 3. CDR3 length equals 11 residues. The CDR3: CSARVGLVQYV. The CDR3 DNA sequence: TGCAGTGCTAGAGTAGGACTAGTGCAGTACGTC.

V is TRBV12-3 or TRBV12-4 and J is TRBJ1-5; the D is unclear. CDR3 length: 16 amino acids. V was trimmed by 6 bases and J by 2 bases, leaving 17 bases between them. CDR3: CASSFDGTGGNQPQHF. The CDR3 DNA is TGTGCCAGCAGCTTCGACGGAACTGGGGGCAATCAGCCCCAGCATTTT.

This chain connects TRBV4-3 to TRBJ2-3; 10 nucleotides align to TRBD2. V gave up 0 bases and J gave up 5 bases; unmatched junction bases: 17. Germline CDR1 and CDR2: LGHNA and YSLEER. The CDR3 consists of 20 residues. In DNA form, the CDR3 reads TGCGCCAGCAGCCAAGACAACGGGGCTAGCGGGGGCTCTGGGGGAGATACGCAGTATTTT. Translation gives CASSQDNGASGGSGGDTQYF.

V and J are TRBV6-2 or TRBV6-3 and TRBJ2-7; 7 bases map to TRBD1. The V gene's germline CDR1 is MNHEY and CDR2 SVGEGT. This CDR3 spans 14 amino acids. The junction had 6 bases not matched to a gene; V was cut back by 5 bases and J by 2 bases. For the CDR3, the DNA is TGTGCCAGCAGTGGAGTGACAGGGACCTACGAGCAGTACGTC. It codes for CASSGVTGTYEQYV.

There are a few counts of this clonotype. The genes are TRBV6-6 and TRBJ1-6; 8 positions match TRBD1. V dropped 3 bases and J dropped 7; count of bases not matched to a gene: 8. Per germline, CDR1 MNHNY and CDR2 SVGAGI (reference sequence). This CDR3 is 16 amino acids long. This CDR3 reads CASSYLRTGTNSPLHF. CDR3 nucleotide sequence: TGTGCCAGCAGTTATCTCCGGACAGGGACCAATTCACCCCTCCACTTT.

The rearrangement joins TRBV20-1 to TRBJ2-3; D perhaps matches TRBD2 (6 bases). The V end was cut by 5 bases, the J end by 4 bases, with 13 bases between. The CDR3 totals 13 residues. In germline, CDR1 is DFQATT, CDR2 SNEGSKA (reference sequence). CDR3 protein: CSAPTSFPDTQYF. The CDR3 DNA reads TGCAGTGCTCCCACTAGCTTCCCAGATACGCAGTATTTT.

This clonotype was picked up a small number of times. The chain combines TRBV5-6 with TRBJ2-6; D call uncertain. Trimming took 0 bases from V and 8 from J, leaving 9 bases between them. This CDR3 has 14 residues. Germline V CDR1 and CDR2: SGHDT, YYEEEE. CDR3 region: CASSLGRPSNVLTF. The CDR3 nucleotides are TGTGCCAGCAGCTTGGGTCGGCCATCCAACGTCCTGACTTTC.

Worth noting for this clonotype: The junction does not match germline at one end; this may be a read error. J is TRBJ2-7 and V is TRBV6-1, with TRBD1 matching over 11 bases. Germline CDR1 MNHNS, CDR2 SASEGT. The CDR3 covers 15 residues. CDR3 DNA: TGTGCCAGCAGTGAATGGACAGGGGGCGGCTACGGGCAGTACTTC. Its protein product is CASSEWTGGGYGQYF.

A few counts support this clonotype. CDR3 DNA: TGTGCCAGCAGCTTTGAACCGGGACAGGGACTTCTGTACACTGAAGCTTTCTTT. It encodes CASSFEPGQGLLYTEAFF. The V and J genes are TRBV7-9 and TRBJ1-1; 9 bases align to TRBD1. This CDR3 contains 18 residues. The V and J ends lost 3 bases and 3 bases, in that order; junction bases with no gene match: 14. CDR1 and CDR2 (germline): SEHNR, FQNEAQ (reference sequence).

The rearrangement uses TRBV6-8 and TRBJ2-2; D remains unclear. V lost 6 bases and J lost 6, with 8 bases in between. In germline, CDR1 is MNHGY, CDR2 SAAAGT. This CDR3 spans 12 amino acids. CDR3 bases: TGTGCCAGCAGCTTGCGGCCCGGGGAGCTGTTTTTT. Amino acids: CASSLRPGELFF.